A selection of T cell receptor beta chains follows, all from one sample in a study of blood T cell repertoires in COVID-19. Clones were sequenced by immunoSEQ multiplex PCR, and TCRdb holds only the in-frame ones, with some missing. The sample contains 50,000 to 75,000 clones, over 75% of which appear only once. Input material: peripheral blood. The receptor source for this set is a man in his sixties with acute or convalescent COVID-19. Each CDR3 is given with its conserved first and last residue. D genes are given only for firm matches. Where a row states a size, it is once, few, many or the class of an expanded clone; other rows omit it.

v_gene	d_gene	j_gene	abundance	CDR3aa	CDR3nt
TRBV5-4	-	TRBJ1-2	-	CASNENRNYGYTF	TGTGCCAGCAACGAGAACAGGAACTATGGCTACACCTTC
TRBV6-1	-	TRBJ1-1	-	CASSEGNPGGEAFF	TGTGCCAGCAGTGAAGGGAACCCAGGAGGTGAAGCTTTCTTT
TRBV27	-	TRBJ2-3	-	CASRGRDTDTQYF	TGTGCCAGCAGGGGGCGCGACACAGATACGCAGTATTTT
TRBV6-5	-	TRBJ2-7	-	CASGPRGYEQYF	TGTGCCAGCGGGCCCCGGGGTTACGAGCAGTACTTC
TRBV2	-	TRBJ1-5	-	CASSGGHSNQPQHF	TGTGCCAGCAGTGGGGGACATAGCAATCAGCCCCAGCATTTT
TRBV4-1	-	TRBJ2-1	-	CASSHPEGGVSYNEQFF	TGCGCCAGCAGCCACCCCGAGGGCGGGGTCTCCTACAATGAGCAGTTCTTC
TRBV20-1	-	TRBJ1-2	few	CSARHPVGQSF	TGCAGTGCTAGACATCCCGTAGGACAGAGCTTC
TRBV2	TRBD1	TRBJ2-2	few	CASNGQGHMEELFF	TGTGCCAGCAATGGACAGGGTCATATGGAGGAGCTGTTTTTT
TRBV30	TRBD2	TRBJ2-1	-	CAWSVGLAGDEQFF	TGTGCCTGGAGTGTAGGACTAGCGGGGGATGAGCAGTTCTTC
TRBV20-1	TRBD1	TRBJ1-2	-	CSASSGTGGNYGYTF	TGCAGTGCCAGTTCCGGGACAGGGGGCAACTATGGCTACACCTTC
TRBV19	-	TRBJ2-1	-	CASMVEGATYNEQFF	TGTGCCAGTATGGTCGAAGGGGCTACCTACAATGAGCAGTTCTTC
TRBV5-5	TRBD2	TRBJ2-3	-	CASSWQRGDTDTQYF	TGTGCCAGCAGCTGGCAGCGGGGGGACACAGATACGCAGTATTTT
TRBV30	-	TRBJ1-6	-	CAWSVPGSPLHF	TGTGCCTGGAGTGTACCGGGTTCACCCCTCCACTTT
TRBV2	TRBD2	TRBJ2-2	-	CASRGRDRELFF	TGTGCCAGCAGGGGGAGGGATCGGGAGCTGTTTTTT
TRBV11-2	TRBD2	TRBJ2-1	-	CASSHPTSGGVNRYNEQFF	TGTGCCAGCAGCCATCCGACTAGCGGGGGAGTGAATAGGTACAATGAGCAGTTCTTC
TRBV27	TRBD1	TRBJ2-7	-	CASSLRGQGYYEQYF	TGTGCCAGCAGTCTACGGGGACAGGGGTACTACGAGCAGTACTTC
TRBV5-1	-	TRBJ2-7	-	CASSLAQNYEQYF	TGCGCCAGCAGCTTGGCCCAAAACTACGAGCAGTACTTC
TRBV10-1	-	TRBJ2-7	once	CASSESDGAVEQYF	TGCGCCAGCAGTGAGTCCGACGGAGCCGTAGAGCAGTACTTC
TRBV3-1/TRBV3-2	TRBD1	TRBJ2-6	-	CASSQDGWTGGAGANVLTF	TGTGCCAGCAGCCAAGATGGCTGGACAGGGGGCGCAGGGGCCAACGTCCTGACTTTC
TRBV19	-	TRBJ2-1	few	CASGPSRLGSLGYNEQFF	TGTGCCAGTGGCCCCTCCCGACTAGGATCGCTGGGTTACAATGAGCAGTTCTTC
TRBV14	TRBD1	TRBJ1-2	-	CASSPDRVDGYTF	TGTGCCAGCAGTCCGGACAGGGTTGATGGCTACACCTTC
TRBV11-2	TRBD1	TRBJ1-2	-	CASSITGAGVSGGYTF	TGTGCCAGCAGCATCACAGGGGCGGGCGTGTCGGGGGGCTACACCTTC
TRBV15	-	TRBJ1-2	-	CATSRDSRGAYTF	TGTGCCACCAGCAGAGATAGTAGGGGTGCCTACACCTTC
TRBV9	TRBD1	TRBJ2-1	-	CASSDAGTGSFNEQFF	TGTGCCAGCAGCGATGCCGGGACAGGGTCTTTCAATGAGCAGTTCTTC
TRBV9	-	TRBJ2-5	-	CASSGNSGLEETQYF	TGTGCCAGCAGCGGTAACAGCGGGTTAGAAGAGACCCAGTACTTC
TRBV5-4	-	TRBJ1-3	-	CASSLGTDGNTIYF	TGTGCCAGCAGCTTGGGGACTGATGGAAACACCATATATTTT
TRBV4-3	-	TRBJ2-3	once	CASSQDLGLTDTQYF	TGCGCCAGCAGCCAAGATCTTGGGCTCACAGATACGCAGTATTTT
TRBV5-1	TRBD2	TRBJ2-7	-	CASSGSTRGGVYEQYF	TGCGCCAGCAGCGGGTCCACGCGGGGGGGCGTCTACGAGCAGTACTTC
TRBV4-3	-	TRBJ2-1	-	CASSQDSGKEQFF	TGCGCCAGCAGCCAAGATTCGGGAAAAGAGCAGTTCTTC
TRBV9	TRBD2	TRBJ2-7	once	CASSQNSRAGSSYEQYF	TGTGCCAGCAGCCAAAACTCTAGAGCGGGGTCCTCCTACGAGCAGTACTTC
TRBV4-3	-	TRBJ1-2	-	CASSQANSPYGYTF	TGCGCCAGCAGCCAAGCCAACAGCCCCTATGGCTACACCTTC
TRBV28	-	TRBJ1-1	-	CASSLIAQGNTEAFF	TGTGCCAGCAGCCTTATAGCACAGGGGAACACTGAAGCTTTCTTT
TRBV16	TRBD1	TRBJ1-2	few	CASSQQGTGDYGYTF	TGTGCCAGCAGCCAACAGGGGACAGGGGACTATGGCTACACCTTC
TRBV5-6	-	TRBJ1-1	-	CASSFGVGTEAFF	TGTGCCAGCAGCTTCGGGGTGGGCACTGAAGCTTTCTTT
TRBV9	TRBD1	TRBJ2-2	-	CASSARPVGQGTGELFF	TGTGCCAGCAGCGCCCGCCCCGTTGGACAGGGGACCGGGGAGCTGTTTTTT
TRBV5-1	TRBD2	TRBJ2-5	-	CASSAGTRGYSSETQYF	TGCGCCAGCAGCGCCGGGACTAGAGGTTATTCGTCGGAGACCCAGTACTTC
TRBV6-5	-	TRBJ1-2	-	CASSPAVAYGYTF	TGTGCCAGCAGTCCCGCGGTGGCCTATGGCTACACCTTC
TRBV20-1	TRBD1	TRBJ2-3	once	CSASVPQGESTDTQYF	TGCAGTGCTAGTGTACCACAGGGGGAGAGCACAGATACGCAGTATTTT
TRBV25-1	-	TRBJ1-1	-	CASSESAEAFF	TGTGCCAGCAGTGAATCGGCTGAAGCTTTCTTT
TRBV19	-	TRBJ2-2	few	CASTKFGELFF	TGTGCCAGTACTAAATTCGGGGAGCTGTTTTTT
TRBV4-3	-	TRBJ2-7	-	CASSQEIWTAEQYF	TGCGCCAGCAGCCAAGAAATCTGGACAGCCGAGCAGTACTTC
TRBV4-2	TRBD1	TRBJ2-7	-	CASSQGLSQGVYEQYF	TGTGCCAGCAGCCAAGGGCTTAGTCAGGGGGTTTACGAGCAGTACTTC
TRBV7-2	TRBD1	TRBJ1-1	-	CASSPPAWGQGPNTEAFF	TGTGCCAGCAGTCCCCCGGCGTGGGGACAGGGTCCGAACACTGAAGCTTTCTTT
TRBV5-1	TRBD1	TRBJ1-1	-	CASSFTGDGNTEAFF	TGCGCCAGCAGCTTTACAGGGGATGGGAACACTGAAGCTTTCTTT
TRBV7-2	TRBD1	TRBJ1-6	-	CASSLARTGWSNSPLHF	TGTGCCAGCAGCTTAGCCCGGACAGGGTGGTCTAATTCACCCCTCCACTTT
TRBV9	-	TRBJ2-5	-	CASSVTGSPETQYF	TGTGCCAGCAGCGTCACAGGGTCCCCAGAGACCCAGTACTTC
TRBV30	-	TRBJ2-3	once	CAWSLGADTQYF	TGTGCCTGGAGTTTAGGAGCAGATACGCAGTATTTT
TRBV2	TRBD2	TRBJ2-1	-	CASIHGLEGNEQFF	TGTGCCAGCATTCACGGACTAGAGGGCAATGAGCAGTTCTTC
TRBV7-6	TRBD2	TRBJ2-3	-	CASSLGGGGTDTQYF	TGTGCCAGCAGCTTAGGCGGGGGGGGTACAGATACGCAGTATTTT
TRBV2	TRBD1	TRBJ1-4	few	CASRTGEYEKLFF	TGTGCCAGTAGGACAGGGGAATATGAAAAACTGTTTTTT
TRBV14	-	TRBJ2-2	-	CASSSQGGTGELFF	TGTGCCAGCTCTTCTCAGGGGGGAACCGGGGAGCTGTTTTTT